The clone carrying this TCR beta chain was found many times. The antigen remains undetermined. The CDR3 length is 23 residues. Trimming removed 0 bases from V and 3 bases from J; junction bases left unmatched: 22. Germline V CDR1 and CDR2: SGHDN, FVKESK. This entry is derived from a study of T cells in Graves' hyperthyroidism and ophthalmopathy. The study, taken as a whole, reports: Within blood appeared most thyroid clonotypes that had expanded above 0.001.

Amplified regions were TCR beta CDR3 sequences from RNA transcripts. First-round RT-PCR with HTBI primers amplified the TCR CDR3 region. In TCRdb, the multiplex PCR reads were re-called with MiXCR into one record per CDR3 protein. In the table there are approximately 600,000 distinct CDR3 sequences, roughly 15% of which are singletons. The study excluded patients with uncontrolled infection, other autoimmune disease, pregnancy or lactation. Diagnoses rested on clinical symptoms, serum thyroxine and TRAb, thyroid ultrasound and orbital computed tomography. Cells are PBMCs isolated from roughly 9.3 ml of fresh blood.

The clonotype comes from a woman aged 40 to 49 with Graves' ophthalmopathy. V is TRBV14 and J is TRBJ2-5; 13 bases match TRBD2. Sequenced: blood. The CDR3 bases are TGTGCCAGCAGCCAAGACTTCGGAGCGAGAGGACTAGCGGGAGAGGAGGGAAAAGAGACCCAGTACTTC. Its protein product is CASSQDFGARGLAGEEGKETQYF.